The 32 T cell receptor beta chains given below trace back to one sample, sequenced in a study of cytomegalovirus exposure and HLA in healthy donors. Primers for the PCR totalled 60 Vbeta and 13 Jbeta. Generated by immunoSEQ multiplex PCR, the TCRdb table keeps only in-frame clones and is missing some. The sample carries 150,000 to 200,000 clones, 70% to 85% recorded once. The source material was PBMCs. The receptors were sampled from a boy aged 2-15 years in good health and CMV-seronegative.

The V call is TRBV7-9, the J call TRBJ2-2; 7 bases line up with TRBD1. CDR3 length equals 15 residues. The V gene's germline CDR1 is SEHNR and CDR2 FQNEAQ (reference sequence). Germline trimming cut 8 bases from V and 3 bases from J; bases unmatched to any gene: 9. CDR3 nucleotide sequence: TGTGCCAGCGATAAGGACAGGTTGGACACCGGGGAGCTGTTTTTT. This encodes CASDKDRLDTGELFF. The full variable domain, its missing parts supplied by reference TRBV7-9 and TRBJ2-2, is DTGVSQNPRHKITKRGQNVTFRCDPISEHNRLYWYRQTLGQGPEFLTYFQNEAQLEKSRLLSDRFSAERPKGSFSTLEIQRTEQGDSAMYLCASDKDRLDTGELFFGEGSRLTVL.

This clone was observed a single time. Because the CDR3 is missing its conserved closing phenylalanine or tryptophan, this is likely a read error. The CDR3: CASSLAGQGLYEQYL. DNA of the CDR3: TGCGCCAGCAGCCTAGCGGGACAGGGGCTCTACGAGCAGTACCTC. The chain combines TRBV4-1 with TRBJ2-7; 10 bases agree with TRBD1. Germline CDR1 is MGHRA and CDR2 is YSYEKL. The V gene end was trimmed by 4 bases and the J gene end by 3 bases; junction bases not matched to a gene: 6. CDR3 length: 15 amino acids.

This clone has just a few counts. This rearrangement joins TRBV7-3 to TRBJ2-1, with 7 bases fitting TRBD1. This CDR3 is 17 amino acids long. Germline CDR1 SGHTA, CDR2 FQGTGA. The V segment lost 4 bases and the J segment 7 bases; nucleotides outside the gene matches: 16. CDR3 bases: TGTGCCAGCAGCTCCCGACCCCAATCGACAGGGCGTAATGAGCAGTTCTTC. Residues: CASSSRPQSTGRNEQFF.

This clone was observed once. CDR3 nucleotides: TGTGCCTGGAGTGCGGGGGGACAGCCCCAGCATTTT. This translates into CAWSAGGQPQHF. This sequence joins TRBV30 and TRBJ1-5; D possibly corresponds to TRBD1 (5 bases). The CDR3 spans 12 residues. Germline values: CDR1 GTSNPN, CDR2 SVGIG (reference sequence). Between the trimmed V and J ends, which lost 1 base and 7 bases, there was a span of 8 bases.

This rearrangement joins TRBV13 to TRBJ2-5, with TRBD2 matching over 9 bases. Germline CDR1 PRHDT, CDR2 FYEKMQ (reference sequence). The CDR3 has 18 residues. With V trimmed by 0 bases and J by 6 bases, 14 bases remained unmatched. CDR3 sequence: CASSLGLRGGTSKKTQYF. Here the CDR3 DNA reads TGTGCCAGCAGCTTAGGCCTGCGGGGGGGGACTAGTAAGAAGACCCAGTACTTC.

The chain carries TRBV5-5 and TRBJ2-1; D ambiguous. Germline CDR1 SGHKS, CDR2 YYEKEE (reference sequence). The CDR3 is 14 amino acids. Trimming left V 2 bases short and J 0 bases short, with 6 bases between. CDR3 sequence (DNA): TGTGCCAGCAGCTTCCCGAGCTCCTACAATGAGCAGTTCTTC. This codes for CASSFPSSYNEQFF.

This clone turned up a few times. The J gene is TRBJ1-2, the V gene TRBV6-5, with no clear D. Germline V lookup: CDR1 MNHEY, CDR2 SVGAGI. This CDR3 contains 16 residues. V gave up 0 bases and J gave up 4 bases, with 15 bases separating them. The CDR3, as DNA: TGTGCCAGCAGTTACTCGAGATCGGGAAGTGTCTATGGCTACACCTTC. This gives the protein CASSYSRSGSVYGYTF.

CDR3: CASSFRAGKDEQYF. CDR3 nucleotides: TGTGCCAGCAGTTTCAGGGCAGGGAAGGACGAGCAGTACTTC. The rearrangement links TRBV27 to TRBJ2-7; possible D gene TRBD1, 5 bases. The germline V and J ends were trimmed by 3 bases and 5 bases, with 14 bases remaining between them. The germline V gene has CDR1 MNHEY and CDR2 SMNVEV (reference sequence). The CDR3 totals 14 residues.

The chain is built from TRBV13 and TRBJ1-4; 7 positions match TRBD1. The CDR3 totals 19 residues. V shed 2 bases, J shed 4 bases, and the junction held 16 bases outside the gene matches. Germline assignment: CDR1 PRHDT and CDR2 FYEKMQ (reference sequence). CDR3 coding DNA: TGTGCCAGCAGCTTAATCTTAAGGGGACAGATCGACGGTAATGAAAAACTGTTTTTT. The encoded protein is CASSLILRGQIDGNEKLFF.

J is TRBJ1-5 and V is TRBV7-2, with TRBD1 matching over 9 bases. V shed 5 bases and J 6 bases; nucleotides not matched to a gene: 8. Germline CDR1 SGHTA, CDR2 FQGNSA. CDR3 length: 15 residues. This CDR3 is CASSPRTGEAQPQHF. The CDR3 DNA follows: TGTGCCAGCAGCCCACGGACAGGGGAGGCTCAGCCCCAGCATTTT.

For the CDR3, the DNA is TGTGCCAGCAGCCAGTCTAGATACGCCACTGAAGCTTTCTTT. This sequence encodes CASSQSRYATEAFF. The chain uses TRBV16 and TRBJ1-1; D gene unclear. The germline V gene has CDR1 KGHSY and CDR2 FQNENV. Deletions cut 3 bases from V and 4 bases from J, with 12 bases between. CDR3 length equals 14 residues.

V gene TRBV2 combines with J gene TRBJ1-2, with D possibly being TRBD1 (6 bases). The CDR3 spans 14 residues. CDR1 and CDR2 from the germline V gene are SNHLY and FYNNEI. Trimming stripped 3 bases from V and 4 bases from J, with 12 bases between. CDR3 DNA sequence: TGTGCCAGCAGTGATTACGGGACAAGCTATGGCTACACCTTC. Protein product: CASSDYGTSYGYTF.

This clone is a singleton in its sample. The rearrangement joins TRBV10-3 to TRBJ2-5; 9 nucleotides line up with TRBD1. The DNA end is a closer match to TRBJ2-7, so the J assignment may be wrong. The CDR3 runs 13 residues. Per germline, CDR1 ENHRY and CDR2 SYGVKD. The CDR3 loop is CAINRDRVDEQYF. CDR3 DNA: TGTGCCATCAATCGGGACAGGGTCGACGAGCAGTACTTC.

The chain employs TRBV5-6 and TRBJ1-4; 7 nucleotides agree with TRBD1. This CDR3 is 17 amino acids long. Germline V lookup: CDR1 SGHDT, CDR2 YYEEEE. V was pared by 0 bases and J by 7 bases, with 12 bases of the junction left unmatched. The DNA of the CDR3 is TGTGCCAGCAGCTTGGCAGCGGCAGGGGGGATTTTTGAAAAACTGTTTTTT. Its translation is CASSLAAAGGIFEKLFF.

The chain carries TRBV18 and TRBJ1-2; 7 nucleotides agree with TRBD1. The CDR3 totals 16 residues. V dropped 3 bases and J dropped 1; count of bases not matched to a gene: 8. The germline gives CDR1 KGHSH, CDR2 LQKENI. The chain's CDR3 is CASSPAADRFNYGYTF. In nucleotides, the CDR3 is TGTGCCAGCTCACCCGCAGCGGACAGGTTTAACTATGGCTACACCTTC.

The V and J genes are TRBV10-3 and TRBJ1-2; tentative D call: TRBD1 (6 bases). Germline assignment: CDR1 ENHRY and CDR2 SYGVKD. With 7 bases removed from V and 4 bases from J, the gap between germline ends came to 13 bases. The CDR3 is 13 residues long. The chain's CDR3 is CAINQDRLYGYTF. Written as DNA, the CDR3 is TGTGCCATCAACCAAGACAGGCTCTATGGCTACACCTTC.

CDR3 DNA sequence: TGCGCCAGCAGCCAAAATATGGCTCGGGGCAATCAGCCCCAGCATTTT. Protein: CASSQNMARGNQPQHF. V gene TRBV4-3 combines with J gene TRBJ1-5; no definite D call. The CDR3 has 16 residues. Trimming stripped 2 bases from V and 2 bases from J, with 13 bases between. Germline V gene sequence: CDR1 LGHNA, CDR2 YSLEER.

This chain joins TRBV5-1 and TRBJ1-6; a possible D gene is TRBD1 (6 bases). This CDR3 region has 17 residues. CDR1 is SGHRS and CDR2 is YFSETQ in the germline V gene. V was shortened by 2 bases and J by 6 bases, with 18 bases between the two germline ends. CDR3 residues: CASSFTTSGQLNSPLHF. The CDR3 coding sequence is TGCGCCAGCAGCTTTACTACGTCGGGACAACTTAATTCACCCCTCCACTTT.

The chain has TRBV27 and TRBJ2-7; TRBD1 might be the D (6 bases). CDR3 length: 15 residues. Per germline, CDR1 MNHEY and CDR2 SMNVEV (reference sequence). The ends were cut back, 5 bases at V and 2 bases at J, with 16 bases in the middle. The CDR3 protein is CASSPGQSRPYEQYF. The CDR3 bases are TGTGCCAGCAGTCCAGGACAGAGCCGCCCCTACGAGCAGTACTTC.

The chain links TRBV18 to TRBJ2-3, with 9 bases identical to TRBD2. Germline V lookup: CDR1 KGHSH, CDR2 LQKENI. V was pared by 1 base and J by 3 bases, with 14 bases of the junction left unmatched. The CDR3 is made up of 19 amino acids. This CDR3 reads CASSPLKSGGPFPTDTQYF. As DNA, the CDR3 is TGTGCCAGCTCACCACTGAAAAGCGGGGGGCCGTTCCCAACAGATACGCAGTATTTT.

The chain has TRBV7-8 and TRBJ2-1; TRBD2 might be the D (6 bases). CDR1 is SGHVS and CDR2 is FQNEAQ in the germline V gene. The CDR3 loop spans 15 amino acids. Trimming left V 2 bases short and J 4 bases short, with 12 bases between. The CDR3 sequence: CASSLWAGGYNEQFF. The CDR3 DNA follows: TGTGCCAGCAGCTTATGGGCTGGGGGGTACAATGAGCAGTTCTTC.

The rearrangement joins TRBV6-5 to TRBJ1-6, with 7 bases aligning to TRBD1. J gave up 11 bases and V 6 bases, and 4 bases lay outside the gene matches. The CDR3 contains 12 residues. Per the germline V gene, CDR1 is MNHEY and CDR2 is SVGAGI. As DNA, the CDR3 is TGTGCCAGCAGGGGGACAGACGCACCCCTCCACTTT. It codes for CASRGTDAPLHF.

In its sample, this clone was seen once. This chain uses TRBV11-2 with TRBJ2-3; 7 bases map to TRBD2. The CDR3 loop spans 18 amino acids. Germline V gene sequence: CDR1 SGHAT, CDR2 FQNNGV. The V and J ends lost 0 bases and 0 bases, in that order; junction bases with no gene match: 9. In DNA, the CDR3 is TGTGCCAGCAGCTTAGATCGGGGGACTACCACTAGCACAGATACGCAGTATTTT. Its translation is CASSLDRGTTTSTDTQYF.

The count of this clone is one. CDR3 protein: CASSWRQGQQETQYF. The CDR3, as DNA: TGTGCCAGCAGCTGGAGACAGGGCCAACAAGAGACCCAGTACTTC. V usage is TRBV7-8 and J usage is TRBJ2-5, with TRBD1 identical over 7 bases. With V trimmed by 4 bases and J by 2 bases, 7 bases remained unmatched. Germline CDR1 SGHVS, CDR2 FQNEAQ. CDR3 length: 15 residues. The variable domain in full, completed from reference TRBV7-8 and TRBJ2-5, reads GAGVSQSPRYKVAKRGQDVALRCDPISGHVSLFWYQQALGQGPEFLTYFQNEAQLDKSGLPSDRFFAERPEGSVSTLKIQRTQQEDSAVYLCASSWRQGQQETQYFGPGTRLLVL.

The chain combines TRBV10-3 with TRBJ1-1; TRBD1 matches 9 bases. The CDR3 runs 14 residues. Germline V CDR1 and CDR2: ENHRY, SYGVKD. The V segment lost 6 bases and the J segment 3 bases; nucleotides outside the gene matches: 5. Here the CDR3 DNA reads TGTGCCATCAGAAGACAGGGGGAAGACACTGAAGCTTTCTTT. Translating gives CAIRRQGEDTEAFF.

The chain joins TRBV5-8 to TRBJ1-1; D is perhaps TRBD1 (6 bases). Trimming removed 4 bases at V and 4 bases at J, with 11 bases between. The length of the CDR3 is 13 residues. Germline loops: CDR1 SGHTS, CDR2 YDEGEE. This chain's CDR3 is CASSTRQVTEAFF. Written as DNA, the CDR3 is TGTGCCAGCAGCACCCGACAGGTCACTGAAGCTTTCTTT.

The J gene is TRBJ2-1, the V gene TRBV5-1; 15 bases align to TRBD2. The CDR3 has 18 amino acids. V was pared by 6 bases and J by 2 bases, with 9 bases of the junction left unmatched. Germline V gene lookup returns CDR1 SGHRS and CDR2 YFSETQ. The CDR3 DNA is TGCGCCAGCACCGGACCGGGACTAGCGGGGGGTCCCTACAATGAGCAGTTCTTC. Translation gives CASTGPGLAGGPYNEQFF.

The rearrangement joins TRBV9 to TRBJ1-1; D unresolved. Trimming took 4 bases from V and 1 from J, leaving 11 bases between them. Germline CDR1 reads SGDLS; CDR2 reads YYNGEE. The CDR3 runs 14 residues. The CDR3 region has the DNA TGTGCCAGCAGCCTCGATGCAGGGAACACTGAAGCTTTCTTT. Amino acid sequence: CASSLDAGNTEAFF. Filled out from reference TRBV9 and TRBJ1-1, the complete variable domain reads DSGVTQTPKHLITATGQRVTLRCSPRSGDLSVYWYQQSLDQGLQFLIQYYNGEERAKGNILERFSAQQFPDLHSELNLSSLELGDSALYFCASSLDAGNTEAFFGQGTRLTVV.

The V gene is TRBV7-9, the J gene TRBJ2-2; D possibly corresponds to TRBD2 (6 bases). CDR3 size: 14 residues. With 2 bases removed from V and 6 bases from J, the gap between germline ends came to 10 bases. Germline V CDR1 and CDR2: SEHNR, FQNEAQ (reference sequence). CDR3 DNA sequence: TGTGCCAGCAGCTTATTGGGCGGGGCCGGGGAGCTGTTTTTT. Protein: CASSLLGGAGELFF. The whole variable domain, remainder taken from reference TRBV7-9 and TRBJ2-2, is DTGVSQNPRHKITKRGQNVTFRCDPISEHNRLYWYRQTLGQGPEFLTYFQNEAQLEKSRLLSDRFSAERPKGSFSTLEIQRTEQGDSAMYLCASSLLGGAGELFFGEGSRLTVL.

This chain uses TRBV2 with TRBJ1-2; D is uncertain. CDR1 and CDR2 from the germline V gene are SNHLY and FYNNEI. Trimming took 4 bases from V and 0 from J, leaving 9 bases between them. This CDR3 comprises 14 residues. CDR3: CASSVRQTNYGYTF. CDR3 sequence (DNA): TGTGCCAGCAGTGTAAGACAAACTAACTATGGCTACACCTTC.

The chain employs TRBV27 and TRBJ2-6; the D gene is possibly TRBD2 (5 bases). The V end lost 2 bases, the J end lost 2 bases, and 7 bases lay between the germline ends. Germline CDR1 reads MNHEY; CDR2 reads SMNVEV (reference sequence). CDR3 length: 15 residues. Here the CDR3 reads CASSLPGAGANVLTF. Here the CDR3 DNA reads TGTGCCAGCAGTTTACCCGGGGCTGGGGCCAACGTCCTGACTTTC.

The chain couples TRBV9 to TRBJ2-1, with TRBD2 matching 9 bases. Germline values: CDR1 SGDLS, CDR2 YYNGEE. V shed 0 bases and J 1 base; nucleotides not matched to a gene: 8. The CDR3 has 18 amino acids. The CDR3 loop is CASSVVELAGVSYNEQFF. Written as DNA, the CDR3 is TGTGCCAGCAGCGTAGTGGAGTTAGCGGGGGTATCCTACAATGAGCAGTTCTTC. Full variable domain (remainder filled in from reference TRBV9 and TRBJ2-1): DSGVTQTPKHLITATGQRVTLRCSPRSGDLSVYWYQQSLDQGLQFLIQYYNGEERAKGNILERFSAQQFPDLHSELNLSSLELGDSALYFCASSVVELAGVSYNEQFFGPGTRLTVL.